This TCR beta chain originates from a study of neurological immune-mediated disorders. TCRdb reanalysed the 5' RACE reads using MiXCR and keeps one entry per CDR3 protein. The table shows roughly 30,000 distinct CDR3 sequences, with about 14% occurring only once. This CDR3 spans 14 amino acids. Germline V CDR1 and CDR2: ENHRY, SYGVKD. V lost 7 bases to trimming and J lost 4 bases; unmatched junction nucleotides: 9. This clonotype was seen repeatedly, ten times or more. Its specificity is not known. General study results and limits: Multiple sclerosis was found to have the least TCR clonal expansion, below healthy controls, and HTLV-1-associated myelopathy the most.

Time point: technical triplicate 2. Use was made of approximately 1 million CD4+ or CD8+ T cells in sorted libraries. Material: CD4+ T cells from blood. The source is a female donor with HTLV-1-associated myelopathy (HAM/TSP). The V and J genes are TRBV10-3 and TRBJ2-7, with TRBD1 identical over 8 bases. CDR3 sequence: CAITGQGGSYEQYF. Written as DNA, the CDR3 is TGTGCCATCACCGGACAGGGCGGATCGTACGAGCAGTACTTC.